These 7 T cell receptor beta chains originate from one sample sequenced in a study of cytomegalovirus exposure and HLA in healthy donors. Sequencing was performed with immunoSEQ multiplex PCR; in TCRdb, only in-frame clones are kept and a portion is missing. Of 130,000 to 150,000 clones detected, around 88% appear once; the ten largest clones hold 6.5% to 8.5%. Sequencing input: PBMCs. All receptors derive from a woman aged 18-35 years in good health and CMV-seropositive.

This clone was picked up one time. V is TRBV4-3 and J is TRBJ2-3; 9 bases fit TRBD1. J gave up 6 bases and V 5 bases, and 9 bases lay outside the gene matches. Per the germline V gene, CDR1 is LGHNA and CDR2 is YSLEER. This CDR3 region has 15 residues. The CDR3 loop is CASSARTGEKDTQYF. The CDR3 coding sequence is TGCGCCAGCAGCGCGCGGACAGGGGAAAAGGATACGCAGTATTTT.

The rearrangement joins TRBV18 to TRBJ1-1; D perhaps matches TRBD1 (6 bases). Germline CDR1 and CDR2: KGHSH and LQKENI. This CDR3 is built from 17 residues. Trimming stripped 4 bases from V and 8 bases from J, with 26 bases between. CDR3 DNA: TGTGCCAGCTCACAACAACAGGGTAGGGTTGAAGTTTCGGAAGCTTTCTTT. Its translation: CASSQQQGRVEVSEAFF.

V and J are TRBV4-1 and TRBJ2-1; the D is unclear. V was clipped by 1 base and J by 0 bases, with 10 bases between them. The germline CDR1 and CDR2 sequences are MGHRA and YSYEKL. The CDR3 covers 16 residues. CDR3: CASSQVDLISYNEQFF. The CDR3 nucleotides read TGCGCCAGCAGCCAAGTAGACTTGATCTCCTACAATGAGCAGTTCTTC.

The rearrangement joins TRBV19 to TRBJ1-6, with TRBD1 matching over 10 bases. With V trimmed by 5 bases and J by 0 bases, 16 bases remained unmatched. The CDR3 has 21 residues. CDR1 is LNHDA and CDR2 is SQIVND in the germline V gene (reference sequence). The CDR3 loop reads CASSPRRPGTGVTSYNSPLHF. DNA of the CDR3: TGTGCCAGTAGTCCCCGTCGTCCCGGGACAGGGGTCACCTCCTATAATTCACCCCTCCACTTT.

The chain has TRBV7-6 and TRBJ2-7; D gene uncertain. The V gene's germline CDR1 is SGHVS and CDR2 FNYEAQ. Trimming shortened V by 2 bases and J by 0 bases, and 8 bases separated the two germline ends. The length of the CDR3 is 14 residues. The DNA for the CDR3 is TGTGCCAGCAGCTTAACAGAGAGCTCCTACGAGCAGTACTTC. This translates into CASSLTESSYEQYF.

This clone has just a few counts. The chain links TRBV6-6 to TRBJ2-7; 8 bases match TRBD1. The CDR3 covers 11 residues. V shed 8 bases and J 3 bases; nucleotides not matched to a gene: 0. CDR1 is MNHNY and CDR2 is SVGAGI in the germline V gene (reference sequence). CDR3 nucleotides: TGTGCCAGCGGACAGGGCTACGAGCAGTACTTC. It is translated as CASGQGYEQYF.

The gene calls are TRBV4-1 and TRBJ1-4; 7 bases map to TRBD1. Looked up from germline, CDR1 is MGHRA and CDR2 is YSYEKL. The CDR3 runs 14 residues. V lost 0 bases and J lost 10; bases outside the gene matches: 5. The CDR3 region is CASSQEDRKGKLFF. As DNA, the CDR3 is TGCGCCAGCAGCCAAGAGGACAGGAAAGGAAAACTGTTTTTT.